This T cell receptor beta chain was sequenced during a study of blood T cell repertoires in COVID-19. Across the whole study: Samples representing acute and convalescent COVID-19 were sourced from the United States, Italy and Spain. The analysed material was cDNA or gDNA that came from T cells, B-cell-depleted T cells, or PBMCs.

In the authors' workflow: Amplification with reference gene primers provided the estimates of nucleated cell counts. Repertoires were generated with immunoSEQ multiplex PCR, while TCRdb's copy carries only in-frame clones and drops some. Clone size and the V and J calls come from that table; the DNA yielded D and trimming. The sample records 50,000 to 75,000 clones, around 77% being singletons. The sequenced material came from peripheral blood. The TCR was taken from an elderly man with active or convalescent COVID-19.

The CDR3 region is CTSRSQCLANVLTF. CDR3 sequence (DNA): TGCACCAGCAGGTCTCAGTGTTTGGCCAACGTCCTGACTTTC. The chain combines TRBV1 with TRBJ2-6; the table's D call, TRBD1, was not checked against the DNA. TRBV1 is shown as a pseudogene. This CDR3 has 14 residues.